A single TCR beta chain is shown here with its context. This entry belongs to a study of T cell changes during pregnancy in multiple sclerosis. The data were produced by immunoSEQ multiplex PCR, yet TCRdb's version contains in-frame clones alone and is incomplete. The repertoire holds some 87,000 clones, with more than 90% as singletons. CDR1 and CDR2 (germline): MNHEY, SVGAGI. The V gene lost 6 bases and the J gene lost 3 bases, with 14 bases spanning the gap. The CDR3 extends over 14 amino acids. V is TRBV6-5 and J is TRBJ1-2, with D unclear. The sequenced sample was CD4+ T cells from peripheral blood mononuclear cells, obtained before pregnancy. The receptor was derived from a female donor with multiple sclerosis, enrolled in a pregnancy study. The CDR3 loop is CASRPAGKHYGYTF. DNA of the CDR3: TGTGCCAGCAGACCGGCCGGGAAGCACTATGGCTACACCTTC.